The T cell receptor (beta chain) under discussion was sequenced for a study of cytomegalovirus exposure and HLA in healthy donors. Overall study results and limits: In a later analysis, TCR beta V- and J-gene trimming showed a link to a missense DCLRE1C variant.

Germline V gene lookup returns CDR1 GTSNPN and CDR2 SVGIG (reference sequence). After removal of 2 bases from V and 6 bases from J, the junction contained 7 bases not matched to a gene. This CDR3 comprises 14 residues. With regard to this clone: Its antigen is currently unknown.

The primer mix had 60 Vbeta and 13 Jbeta primers. In the authors' methods: It was a later analysis that counted around 85 million unique TCR beta chains, of which around 11 million were shared. Assay used: immunoSEQ multiplex PCR; TCRdb lists only in-frame clones, some missing. D and trimming come from the DNA, and the V and J calls and clone size come from that table. Of about 90,000 clones in the sample, about 88% were seen once. The genes are TRBV30 and TRBJ1-5, with 7 bases identical to TRBD1. The sequence derives from a young man in good health and CMV-seronegative. The sample taken for sequencing was PBMCs. CDR3 in DNA: TGTGCCTGGAGTTACACAGGGGACAGTCAGCCCCAGCATTTT. This translates into CAWSYTGDSQPQHF. The full variable domain, with the rest looked up from reference TRBV30 and TRBJ1-5, is SQTIHQWPATLVQPVGSPLSLECTVEGTSNPNLYWYRQAAGRGLQLLFYSVGIGQISSEVPQNLSASRPQDRQFILSSKKLLLSDSGFYLCAWSYTGDSQPQHFGDGTRLSIL.